These 17 T cell receptor beta chains originate from one sample sequenced in a study of blood T cell repertoires in COVID-19 (dated by TCRdb to the early 2020s). The receptor library was made with the immunoSEQ multiplex PCR assay. TCRdb provides this immuneACCESS table in a form limited to in-frame rearrangements. Some clones are lacking; in checked studies, under half of them reflect an unresolved V gene, and why the rest are absent is not known. This sample comprises approximately 50,000 clones, less than 80% of them detected only once. About 25% of the sample is in the top ten clones. The sequenced sample was peripheral blood. The receptors originated from a man aged 65 to 79 with acute or convalescent COVID-19.

J is TRBJ2-5 and V is TRBV5-1; 7 bases match TRBD1. CDR3 length: 14 residues. Germline values: CDR1 SGHRS, CDR2 YFSETQ. Trimming cost V 3 bases and J 1 base; bases outside gene matches: 3. CDR3 in DNA: TGCGCCAGCAGCTCCGGACAGGCCCAAGAGACCCAGTACTTC. Its protein product is CASSSGQAQETQYF.

This chain uses TRBV5-5 with TRBJ1-5, with unresolved D. Looked up from germline, CDR1 is SGHKS and CDR2 is YYEKEE (reference sequence). The CDR3 sequence is 14 residues long. V shed 0 bases and J shed 5 bases, with 9 bases lying between them. The CDR3 coding sequence is TGTGCCAGCAGCTTGGCGACTAACGATCAGCCCCAGCATTTT. Protein: CASSLATNDQPQHF. The full variable domain, its missing parts supplied by reference TRBV5-5 and TRBJ1-5, is DAGVTQSPTHLIKTRGQQVTLRCSPISGHKSVSWYQQVLGQGPQFIFQYYEKEERGRGNFPDRFSARQFPNYSSELNVNALLLGDSALYLCASSLATNDQPQHFGDGTRLSIL.

J is TRBJ1-6 and V is TRBV9; possible D gene TRBD1, 6 bases. The V gene's germline CDR1 is SGDLS and CDR2 YYNGEE. V lost 5 bases and J 10 bases, leaving 22 bases between the germline ends. The CDR3 has 16 amino acids. The CDR3 is CASSPGVLRGQSPLHF. CDR3 DNA sequence: TGTGCCAGCAGTCCAGGGGTACTAAGGGGACAATCACCCCTCCACTTT.

The V gene is TRBV5-1, the J gene TRBJ1-1, with D tentatively TRBD1 (6 bases). The CDR3 contains 16 residues. V lost 6 bases and J lost 2, with 20 bases in between. In germline, CDR1 is SGHRS, CDR2 YFSETQ. Written as DNA, the CDR3 is TGCGCCAGCACCCTATTGGGGGGGGGCACTAACACTGAAGCTTTCTTT. Translating gives CASTLLGGGTNTEAFF.

This clone was detected a few times. The chain couples TRBV18 to TRBJ1-6; 9 nucleotides match TRBD1. Per germline, CDR1 KGHSH and CDR2 LQKENI. V dropped 5 bases and J dropped 10; count of bases not matched to a gene: 9. This CDR3 region has 15 residues. CDR3 nucleotides: TGTGCCAGCTCATCAGAGGGACAGGGAGGCTCACCCCTCCACTTT. Its translation: CASSSEGQGGSPLHF.

This clone was observed once. CDR3 residues: CASRPGLGNSPLHF. Here the CDR3 DNA reads TGCGCCAGCAGGCCCGGACTGGGGAATTCACCCCTCCACTTT. The V call is TRBV4-1, the J call TRBJ1-6; D is unresolved. The V gene's germline CDR1 is MGHRA and CDR2 YSYEKL. V was trimmed by 6 bases and J by 7 bases, leaving 13 bases between them. CDR3 length equals 14 residues.

As DNA, the CDR3 is TGTGCCAGCAGTGAAGGTTTGGGGCATGAGCAGTTCTTC. Amino acids: CASSEGLGHEQFF. This chain connects TRBV2 to TRBJ2-1, with D possibly matching TRBD1 (5 bases). The germline V gene encodes CDR1 SNHLY and CDR2 FYNNEI. The CDR3 has 13 amino acids. With 1 base removed from V and 8 bases from J, the gap between germline ends came to 9 bases.

The CDR3: CAIRRTSDSRTNVLTF. CDR3 bases: TGTGCCATCAGGAGGACTAGCGATAGTAGGACCAACGTCCTGACTTTC. The V and J genes are TRBV10-3 and TRBJ2-6; 9 nucleotides agree with TRBD2. The CDR3 runs to 16 residues. Trimming removed 6 bases from V and 8 bases from J; junction bases left unmatched: 11. Germline loops: CDR1 ENHRY, CDR2 SYGVKD.

This rearrangement joins TRBV29-1 to TRBJ1-1, with D possibly matching TRBD1 (5 bases). CDR1 and CDR2 (germline): SQVTM, ANQGSEA. V dropped 6 bases and J dropped 5 bases, with 19 bases sitting between them. The CDR3 consists of 14 residues. This chain's CDR3 is CSVDPHGGRTEAFF. CDR3 bases: TGCAGCGTGGATCCGCACGGGGGAAGAACTGAAGCTTTCTTT.

The chain has TRBV5-6 and TRBJ2-6, with D hard to call. The CDR3 loop spans 17 amino acids. Trimming cost V 4 bases and J 1 base, with 15 bases left between them. Per germline, CDR1 SGHDT and CDR2 YYEEEE. The CDR3 loop reads CASSDTAFLSGANVLTF. Written as DNA, the CDR3 is TGTGCCAGCAGCGATACAGCCTTCTTGTCTGGGGCCAACGTCCTGACTTTC.

This chain uses TRBV5-1 with TRBJ2-3, with a weak D call TRBD1 (6 bases). CDR3 length: 14 residues. Between the trimmed V and J ends, which lost 7 bases and 1 base, there was a span of 13 bases. The V gene's germline CDR1 is SGHRS and CDR2 YFSETQ. This chain's CDR3 is CASHHEGGTDTQYF. CDR3 in DNA: TGCGCCAGCCACCACGAGGGGGGCACAGATACGCAGTATTTT.

A remark on this clone: At the DNA level, this CDR3 is encoded by other sequences in the same sample as well. The chain links TRBV18 to TRBJ1-5; D is unclear. V lost 3 bases, J lost 0 bases, and 9 bases lay in between. Looked up from germline, CDR1 is KGHSH and CDR2 is LQKENI. The CDR3 runs to 15 residues. CDR3 residues: CASSPAEGSNQPQHF. The CDR3 DNA sequence: TGTGCCAGCTCACCGGCAGAGGGTAGCAATCAGCCCCAGCATTTT.

The J gene is TRBJ1-1, the V gene TRBV6-6, with D perhaps matching TRBD1 (5 bases). The V end was cut by 1 base, the J end by 3 bases, with 9 bases between. The CDR3 contains 14 residues. Germline lookup yields CDR1 MNHNY and CDR2 SVGAGI (reference sequence). Here the CDR3 DNA reads TGTGCCAGCAGTTACTTGGGGGAGGACACTGAAGCTTTCTTT. This sequence encodes CASSYLGEDTEAFF.

There are a few counts of this clone. This chain links TRBV2 with TRBJ1-2; TRBD1 aligns across 9 bases. Germline V gives CDR1 SNHLY, CDR2 FYNNEI. V lost 8 bases to trimming and J lost 7 bases; unmatched junction nucleotides: 11. The CDR3 covers 14 residues. The CDR3 DNA follows: TGTGCCAGCGAGCAGAATCCGGGACAGGGTGGCTACACCTTC. It codes for CASEQNPGQGGYTF.

V usage is TRBV6-2 or TRBV6-3 and J usage is TRBJ2-3; D might be TRBD2 (6 bases). CDR3 length equals 15 residues. Germline CDR1 MNHEY, CDR2 SVGEGT. Trimming took 2 bases from V and 6 from J, leaving 15 bases between them. This chain's CDR3 is CASSYDELAFDTQYF. The CDR3, as DNA: TGTGCCAGCAGTTACGATGAGCTAGCGTTCGATACGCAGTATTTT.

Note on this clone: Given a much more abundant clone one base away, this may be a read error. V and J are TRBV7-2 and TRBJ1-5; 8 nucleotides align to TRBD1. Germline lookup yields CDR1 SGHTA and CDR2 FQGNSA. This CDR3 comprises 14 residues. J was trimmed by 4 bases and V by 5 bases; bases with no gene match: 4. The CDR3: CASSPRQGNQPQHF. The CDR3 region has the DNA TGTGCCAGCAGCCCCCGACAGGGGAATCAGCCCCAGCATTTT.

The CDR3 loop reads CASSLLIRDNEQFF. The CDR3, as DNA: TGTGCCAGCAGCTTGCTAATAAGAGACAATGAGCAGTTCTTC. V gene TRBV5-4 combines with J gene TRBJ2-1; D remains ambiguous. This CDR3 has 14 residues. CDR1 and CDR2 (germline): SGHNT, YYREEE (reference sequence). Trimming pared 1 base from V and 5 bases from J, leaving 10 bases between.